The 26 T cell receptor beta chains presented below share a single source sample, sequenced in a study of shared T cell receptors in the human thymus. Here immunoSEQ multiplex PCR was the method, and the copy in TCRdb shows in-frame clones only, minus some. The data contain about 660,000 clones, about 87% of them singletons. The same specimen was also included in a second study, on human thymus T cells.

Sequenced input: thymocytes. These receptors were obtained from a boy in the first two years of life with a congenital heart defect.

The chain links TRBV7-8 to TRBJ2-1; D is ambiguous. From germline, CDR1 is SGHVS and CDR2 FQNEAQ. V dropped 1 base and J dropped 0 bases, with 13 bases sitting between them. The CDR3 covers 17 residues. The CDR3 sequence: CASSLDYRRSSYNEQFF. CDR3 coding DNA: TGTGCCAGCAGCTTAGACTATCGGCGGAGCTCCTACAATGAGCAGTTCTTC.

The chain carries TRBV28 and TRBJ2-7; 9 bases are shared with TRBD2. Germline values: CDR1 MDHEN, CDR2 SYDVKM. The CDR3 has 16 amino acids. With 4 bases clipped from V and 3 bases from J, the junction kept 10 bases outside the gene matches. Here the CDR3 reads CASSSLLAGTHYEQYF. In nucleotides, the CDR3 is TGTGCCAGCAGTTCCCTACTAGCGGGCACTCACTACGAGCAGTACTTC.

The chain employs TRBV4-2 and TRBJ2-7, with D perhaps TRBD1 (7 bases). Germline V gene lookup returns CDR1 LGHNA and CDR2 YNFKEQ. The CDR3 consists of 17 residues. Trimming pared 4 bases from V and 4 bases from J, leaving 23 bases between. CDR3 coding DNA: TGTGCCAGCAGCCCGGGCAGGGGGGCGGGTCCCGCGTACGAGCAGTACTTC. Its protein product is CASSPGRGAGPAYEQYF.

The chain recombines TRBV29-1 with TRBJ1-1, with D uncertain. This CDR3 spans 12 amino acids. V lost 3 bases and J lost 4, with 9 bases in between. CDR1 and CDR2 from the germline V gene are SQVTM and ANQGSEA. In nucleotides, the CDR3 is TGCAGCGTTGATCAGTTGGCCACTGAAGCTTTCTTT. This translates into CSVDQLATEAFF.

This rearrangement joins TRBV7-8 to TRBJ1-4; D uncertain. CDR1 and CDR2 (germline): SGHVS, FQNEAQ. The germline V and J ends were trimmed by 5 bases and 8 bases, with 30 bases remaining between them. The length of the CDR3 is 19 residues. The CDR3 nucleotides read TGTGCCAGCAGCCCCTTAGGGCTCCGGGAGGCCCCGTCGGAGGAAAAACTGTTTTTT. Translating gives CASSPLGLREAPSEEKLFF. Full variable domain (rest looked up from reference TRBV7-8 and TRBJ1-4): GAGVSQSPRYKVAKRGQDVALRCDPISGHVSLFWYQQALGQGPEFLTYFQNEAQLDKSGLPSDRFFAERPEGSVSTLKIQRTQQEDSAVYLCASSPLGLREAPSEEKLFFGSGTQLSVL.

This clone was counted between two and nine times. This rearrangement joins TRBV28 to TRBJ1-1, with TRBD1 matching over 7 bases. The CDR3 length is 15 residues. V was pared by 5 bases and J by 1 base, with 7 bases of the junction left unmatched. The germline V gene encodes CDR1 MDHEN and CDR2 SYDVKM. Here the CDR3 reads CASSRQGHKNTEAFF. In DNA form, the CDR3 reads TGTGCCAGCAGTCGACAGGGTCATAAGAACACTGAAGCTTTCTTT.

Written as DNA, the CDR3 is TGCAGCGTTGACCGGGACAGGGGCTACAATGAGCAGTTCTTC. This encodes CSVDRDRGYNEQFF. This rearrangement joins TRBV29-1 to TRBJ2-1, with 10 bases that match TRBD1. Germline V gives CDR1 SQVTM, CDR2 ANQGSEA. The CDR3 covers 14 residues. The junction had 2 bases not matched to a gene; V was cut back by 3 bases and J by 3 bases.

The chain combines TRBV6-5 with TRBJ2-1; possible D gene TRBD2, 6 bases. Germline CDR1 MNHEY, CDR2 SVGAGI. This CDR3 has 13 amino acids. The ends were cut back, 0 bases at V and 8 bases at J, with 8 bases in the middle. The CDR3 nucleotides read TGTGCCAGCAGTTACTCGTGGGGGGATGAGCAGTTCTTC. It translates to CASSYSWGDEQFF.

The rearrangement links TRBV12-2 to TRBJ2-3; the D call TRBD2 from the table was never checked on the DNA. TRBV12-2 is an annotated pseudogene. This CDR3 spans 17 amino acids. The CDR3 is CASRLGGLAGGTDTQYF. The CDR3, as DNA: TGTGCAAGTCGCTTAGGGGGACTAGCGGGAGGCACAGATACGCAGTATTTT.

V and J are TRBV4-1 and TRBJ1-6; 10 nucleotides line up with TRBD1. Germline V gene lookup returns CDR1 MGHRA and CDR2 YSYEKL. Trimming at V came to 5 bases and at J to 0 bases, leaving 13 bases not matched to a gene. The CDR3 runs 20 residues. The CDR3 DNA follows: TGCGCCAGCAGCTCCCCGGGACAGGGGTCCAGGAGCTCCTATAATTCACCCCTCCACTTT. It specifies CASSSPGQGSRSSYNSPLHF.

The rearrangement links TRBV27 to TRBJ1-1, with 8 bases lining up with TRBD1. Per germline, CDR1 MNHEY and CDR2 SMNVEV (reference sequence). Trimming cost V 6 bases and J 1 base; bases outside gene matches: 7. This CDR3 region has 15 residues. The CDR3 nucleotides read TGTGCCAGCAGCCCCACGGGACAGGCGAACACTGAAGCTTTCTTT. Translated: CASSPTGQANTEAFF.

The genes are TRBV27 and TRBJ2-1; 8 bases are shared with TRBD2. Germline V lookup: CDR1 MNHEY, CDR2 SMNVEV (reference sequence). The CDR3 totals 15 residues. The V gene end was trimmed by 3 bases and the J gene end by 3 bases; junction bases not matched to a gene: 4. The CDR3 sequence is CASSLSGGFYNEQFF. The CDR3 DNA reads TGTGCCAGCAGTTTGTCGGGAGGGTTCTACAATGAGCAGTTCTTC.

This clone occurred once. The chain carries TRBV20-1 and TRBJ1-2; D is possibly TRBD1 (6 bases). CDR1 and CDR2 from the germline V gene are DFQATT and SNEGSKA (reference sequence). This CDR3 is 11 amino acids long. Trimming shortened V by 3 bases and J by 7 bases, and 9 bases separated the two germline ends. CDR3 in DNA: TGCAGTGCTAGCAGGGGTGGTGGCTACACCTTC. It specifies CSASRGGGYTF.

The chain carries TRBV28 and TRBJ1-2; the match to TRBD1 covers 7 bases. Germline CDR1 and CDR2: MDHEN and SYDVKM. V lost 2 bases and J lost 8; bases outside the gene matches: 8. This CDR3 spans 14 amino acids. In DNA form, the CDR3 reads TGTGCCAGCAGTTTACCACGACAGGGAACCGGCTACACCTTC. It yields the protein CASSLPRQGTGYTF.

The V and J genes are TRBV5-6 and TRBJ2-1; TRBD2 matches at 7 bases. Losses at the gene ends were 4 bases for V and 7 bases for J; bases not matched to a gene: 17. The CDR3 is 17 amino acids. Germline values: CDR1 SGHDT, CDR2 YYEEEE. In DNA form, the CDR3 reads TGTGCCAGCAGCGGGGCCGTTGGGCGGGAGTTATTAAATGAGCAGTTCTTC. It specifies CASSGAVGRELLNEQFF.

The genes are TRBV27 and TRBJ2-1; no reliable D call. This CDR3 contains 15 residues. V lost 6 bases and J 1 base, leaving 13 bases between the germline ends. Looked up from germline, CDR1 is MNHEY and CDR2 is SMNVEV (reference sequence). CDR3 residues: CASSRKSESYNEQFF. DNA for the CDR3: TGTGCCAGCAGCAGGAAATCAGAGTCCTACAATGAGCAGTTCTTC.

The genes are TRBV12-5 and TRBJ2-5; the D gene is possibly TRBD2 (6 bases). CDR1 LGHNT and CDR2 FRNRAP come from the germline V gene. There are 16 residues in the CDR3. The germline V and J ends were trimmed by 5 bases and 5 bases, with 21 bases remaining between them. CDR3 sequence: CASGPARVSGVETQYF. The CDR3 nucleotides are TGTGCTAGTGGTCCTGCTAGGGTTTCGGGGGTCGAGACCCAGTACTTC.

CDR3: CASRTGTHNEKLFF. DNA for the CDR3: TGTGCCAGCAGGACAGGGACTCACAATGAAAAACTGTTTTTT. The chain uses TRBV6-5 and TRBJ1-4, with 7 nucleotides matching TRBD1. The junction had 6 bases not matched to a gene; V was cut back by 6 bases and J by 5 bases. Germline CDR1 and CDR2: MNHEY and SVGAGI. This CDR3 spans 14 amino acids.

The rearrangement uses TRBV10-3 and TRBJ2-7; D perhaps matches TRBD1 (5 bases). CDR3 length equals 15 residues. The germline CDR1 and CDR2 sequences are ENHRY and SYGVKD. The ends were cut back, 3 bases at V and 4 bases at J, with 16 bases in the middle. The CDR3 spells CAISDDGQGKYEQYF. CDR3 nucleotides: TGTGCCATCAGTGACGACGGGCAGGGCAAGTACGAGCAGTACTTC.

In DNA form, the CDR3 reads TGTGCCTGGACTGGGACTAGCGGGAGACCGTCAGATACGCAGTATTTT. This encodes CAWTGTSGRPSDTQYF. The chain links TRBV30 to TRBJ2-3; 14 nucleotides align to TRBD2. The germline V gene encodes CDR1 GTSNPN and CDR2 SVGIG (reference sequence). CDR3 length: 16 amino acids. Trimming at V came to 4 bases and at J to 4 bases, leaving 7 bases not matched to a gene.

The chain uses TRBV5-1 and TRBJ2-3; 11 nucleotides match TRBD2. Germline V gives CDR1 SGHRS, CDR2 YFSETQ. V lost 0 bases and J lost 8; bases outside the gene matches: 14. The CDR3 has 18 residues. Here the CDR3 reads CASSLVIAGGPGVGTQYF. The DNA for the CDR3 is TGCGCCAGCAGCTTGGTAATAGCGGGGGGGCCTGGTGTCGGTACGCAGTATTTT.

CDR3 sequence (DNA): TGTGCCAGCAGCTCTACAGAGAGACTAGCCCACCAAGAGACCCAGTACTTC. Residues: CASSSTERLAHQETQYF. This chain links TRBV7-2 with TRBJ2-5, with TRBD2 matching 7 bases. The ends lost 4 bases at V and 0 bases at J; junction bases unmatched: 11. The length of the CDR3 is 17 residues. Looked up from germline, CDR1 is SGHTA and CDR2 is FQGNSA.

This clone is a singleton in its sample. The chain links TRBV9 to TRBJ2-7; 7 bases agree with TRBD2. This CDR3 region has 16 residues. Germline V lookup: CDR1 SGDLS, CDR2 YYNGEE. The trim removed 0 bases at V and 3 bases at J, leaving 9 bases unmatched. CDR3 protein: CASSVGTKRGNYEQYF. The CDR3 nucleotides are TGTGCCAGCAGCGTAGGGACTAAGCGGGGCAACTACGAGCAGTACTTC. Using reference TRBV9 and TRBJ2-7 for the parts outside the CDR3, the full variable domain is DSGVTQTPKHLITATGQRVTLRCSPRSGDLSVYWYQQSLDQGLQFLIQYYNGEERAKGNILERFSAQQFPDLHSELNLSSLELGDSALYFCASSVGTKRGNYEQYFGPGTRLTVT.

The V and J genes are TRBV5-4 and TRBJ2-7; D remains ambiguous. The CDR3 is 12 amino acids. CDR1 is SGHNT, CDR2 YYREEE, per germline (reference sequence). The germline V and J ends were trimmed by 4 bases and 2 bases, with 7 bases remaining between them. CDR3 DNA sequence: TGTGCCAGCAGCCTTTCCCCCTACGAGCAGTACTTC. It encodes CASSLSPYEQYF.

The chain carries TRBV28 and TRBJ2-5, with D unclear. The V and J ends lost 10 bases and 7 bases respectively, with 16 bases between them. Germline V gene lookup returns CDR1 MDHEN and CDR2 SYDVKM. The CDR3 sequence is 12 residues long. The CDR3 DNA reads TGTGCCACCAGCCAGGTTTGGCGGACCCAGTACTTC. The encoded protein is CATSQVWRTQYF.

The J gene is TRBJ2-6, the V gene TRBV5-1; possibly TRBD2 for D (6 bases). This CDR3 is built from 17 residues. Trimming stripped 0 bases from V and 1 base from J, with 11 bases between. Per the germline V gene, CDR1 is SGHRS and CDR2 is YFSETQ. CDR3 sequence (DNA): TGCGCCAGCAGCTTGGAAGTCCGGGGGTCTGGGGCCAACGTCCTGACTTTC. It encodes CASSLEVRGSGANVLTF.